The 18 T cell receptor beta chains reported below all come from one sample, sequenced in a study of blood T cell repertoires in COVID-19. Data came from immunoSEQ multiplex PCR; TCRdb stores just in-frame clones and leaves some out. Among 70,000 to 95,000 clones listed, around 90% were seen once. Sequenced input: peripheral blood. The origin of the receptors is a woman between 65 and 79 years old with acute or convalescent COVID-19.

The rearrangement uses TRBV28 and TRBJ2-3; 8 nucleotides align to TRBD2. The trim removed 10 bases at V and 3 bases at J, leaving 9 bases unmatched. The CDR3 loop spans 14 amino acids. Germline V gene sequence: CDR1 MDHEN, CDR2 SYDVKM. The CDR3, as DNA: TGTGCCATCCCAGCGGGAGCGGGGACAGATACGCAGTATTTT. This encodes CAIPAGAGTDTQYF.

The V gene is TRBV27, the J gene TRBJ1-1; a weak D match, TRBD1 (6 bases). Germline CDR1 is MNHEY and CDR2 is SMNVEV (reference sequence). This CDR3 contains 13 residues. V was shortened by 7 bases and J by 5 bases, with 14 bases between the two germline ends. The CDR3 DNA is TGTGCCAGCAAAACACAGGGATGGACTGAAGCTTTCTTT. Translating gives CASKTQGWTEAFF.

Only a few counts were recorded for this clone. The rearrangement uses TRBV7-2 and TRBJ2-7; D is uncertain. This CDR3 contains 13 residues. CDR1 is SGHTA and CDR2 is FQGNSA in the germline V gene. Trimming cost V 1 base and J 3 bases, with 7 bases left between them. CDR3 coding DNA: TGTGCCAGCAGCTTAGAACAGAACTACGAGCAGTACTTC. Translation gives CASSLEQNYEQYF.

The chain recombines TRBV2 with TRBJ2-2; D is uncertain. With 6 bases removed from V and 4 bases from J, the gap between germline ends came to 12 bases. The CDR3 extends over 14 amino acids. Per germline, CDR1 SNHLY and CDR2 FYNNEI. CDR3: CASREQISTGELFF. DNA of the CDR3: TGTGCCAGCAGAGAACAGATATCCACCGGGGAGCTGTTTTTT.

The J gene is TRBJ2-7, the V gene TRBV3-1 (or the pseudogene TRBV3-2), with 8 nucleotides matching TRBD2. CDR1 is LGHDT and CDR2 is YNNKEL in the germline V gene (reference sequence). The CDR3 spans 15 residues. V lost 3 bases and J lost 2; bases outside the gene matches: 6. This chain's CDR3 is CASSQHTSGPYEQYF. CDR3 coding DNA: TGTGCCAGCAGCCAGCATACTAGCGGCCCCTACGAGCAGTACTTC.

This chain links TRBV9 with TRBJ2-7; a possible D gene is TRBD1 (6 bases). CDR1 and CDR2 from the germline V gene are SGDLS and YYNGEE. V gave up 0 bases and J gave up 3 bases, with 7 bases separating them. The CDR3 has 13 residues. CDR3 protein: CASSVEDSYEQYF. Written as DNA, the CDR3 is TGTGCCAGCAGCGTAGAGGACAGCTACGAGCAGTACTTC.

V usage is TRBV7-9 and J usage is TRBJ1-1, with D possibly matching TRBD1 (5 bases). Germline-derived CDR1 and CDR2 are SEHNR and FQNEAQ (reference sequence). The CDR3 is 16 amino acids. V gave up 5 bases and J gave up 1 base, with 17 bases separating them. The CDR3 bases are TGTGCCAGCAGCCCCCCCTGGGGGGAGGCGAACACTGAAGCTTTCTTT. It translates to CASSPPWGEANTEAFF.

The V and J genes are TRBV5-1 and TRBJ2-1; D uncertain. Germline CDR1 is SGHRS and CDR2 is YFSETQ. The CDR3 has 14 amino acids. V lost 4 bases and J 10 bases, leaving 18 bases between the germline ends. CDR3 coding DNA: TGCGCCAGCAGCATTATAGCCCAGCGAGAGGAGCAGTTCTTC. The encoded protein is CASSIIAQREEQFF.

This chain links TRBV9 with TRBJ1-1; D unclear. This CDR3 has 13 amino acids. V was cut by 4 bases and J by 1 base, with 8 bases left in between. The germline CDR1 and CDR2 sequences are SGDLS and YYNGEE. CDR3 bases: TGTGCCAGCAGCCCCCTTAGGAACACTGAAGCTTTCTTT. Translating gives CASSPLRNTEAFF.

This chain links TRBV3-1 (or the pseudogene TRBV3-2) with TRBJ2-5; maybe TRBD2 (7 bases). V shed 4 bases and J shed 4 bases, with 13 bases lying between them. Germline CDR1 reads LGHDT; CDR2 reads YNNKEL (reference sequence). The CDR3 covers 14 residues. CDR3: CASSLEAGAETQYF. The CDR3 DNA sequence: TGTGCCAGCAGCCTAGAGGCGGGGGCAGAGACCCAGTACTTC.

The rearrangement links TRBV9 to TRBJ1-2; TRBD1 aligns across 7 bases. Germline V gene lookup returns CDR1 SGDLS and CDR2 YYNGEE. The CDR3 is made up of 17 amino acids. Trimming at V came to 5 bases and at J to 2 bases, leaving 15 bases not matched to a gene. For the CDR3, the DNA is TGTGCCAGCAGGACGAAAGTTCAGGGGGGAGAGAACTATGGCTACACCTTC. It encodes CASRTKVQGGENYGYTF.

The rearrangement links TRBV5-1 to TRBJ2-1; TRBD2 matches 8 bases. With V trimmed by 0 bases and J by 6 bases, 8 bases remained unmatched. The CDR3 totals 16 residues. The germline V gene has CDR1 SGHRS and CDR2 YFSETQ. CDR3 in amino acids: CASSLGSSGSRNEQFF. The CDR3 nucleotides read TGCGCCAGCAGCTTGGGCTCCAGCGGGAGTCGCAATGAGCAGTTCTTC.

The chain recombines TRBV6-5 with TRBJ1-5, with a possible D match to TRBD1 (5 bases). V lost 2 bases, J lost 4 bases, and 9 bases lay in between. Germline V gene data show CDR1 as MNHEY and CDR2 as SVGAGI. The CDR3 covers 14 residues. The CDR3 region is CASSYRGFNQPQHF. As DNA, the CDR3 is TGTGCCAGCAGTTACAGGGGCTTTAATCAGCCCCAGCATTTT.

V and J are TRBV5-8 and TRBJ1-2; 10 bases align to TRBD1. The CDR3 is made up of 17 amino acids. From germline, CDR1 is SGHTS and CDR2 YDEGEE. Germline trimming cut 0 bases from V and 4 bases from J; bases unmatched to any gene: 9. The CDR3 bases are TGTGCCAGCAGCTTGGCCCGACAGGGGGCGCTTGTCTATGGCTACACCTTC. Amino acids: CASSLARQGALVYGYTF. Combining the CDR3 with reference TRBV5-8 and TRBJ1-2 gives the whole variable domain EAGVTQSPTHLIKTRGQQATLRCSPISGHTSVYWYQQALGLGLQFLLWYDEGEERNRGNFPPRFSGRQFPNYSSELNVNALELEDSALYLCASSLARQGALVYGYTFGSGTRLTVV.

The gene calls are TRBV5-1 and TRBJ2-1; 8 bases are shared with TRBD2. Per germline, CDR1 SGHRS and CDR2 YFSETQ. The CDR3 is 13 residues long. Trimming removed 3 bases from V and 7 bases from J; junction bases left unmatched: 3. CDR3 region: CASSSASGNEQFF. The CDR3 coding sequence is TGCGCCAGCAGCTCAGCTAGCGGGAATGAGCAGTTCTTC.

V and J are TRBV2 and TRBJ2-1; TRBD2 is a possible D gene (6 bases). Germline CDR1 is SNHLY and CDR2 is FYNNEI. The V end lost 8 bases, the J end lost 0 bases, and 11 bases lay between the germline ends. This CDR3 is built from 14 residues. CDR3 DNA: TGTGCCAGCGCACGGGGGAACTCCTACAATGAGCAGTTCTTC. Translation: CASARGNSYNEQFF.

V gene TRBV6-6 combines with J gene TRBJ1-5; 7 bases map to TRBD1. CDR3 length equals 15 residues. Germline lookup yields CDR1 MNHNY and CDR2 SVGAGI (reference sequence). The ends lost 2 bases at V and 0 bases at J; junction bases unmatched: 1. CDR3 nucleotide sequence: TGTGCCAGCAGTTACCAGGGGGATAGCAATCAGCCCCAGCATTTT. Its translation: CASSYQGDSNQPQHF.

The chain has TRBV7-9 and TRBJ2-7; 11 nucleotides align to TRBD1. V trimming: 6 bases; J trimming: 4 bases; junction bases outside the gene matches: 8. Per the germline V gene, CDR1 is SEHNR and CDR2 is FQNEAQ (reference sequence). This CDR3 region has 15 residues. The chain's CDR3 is CASSPQGTGGYEQYF. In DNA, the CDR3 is TGTGCCAGCAGTCCCCAGGGGACAGGGGGGTACGAGCAGTACTTC.